The T cell receptor (beta chain) under discussion was sequenced for a study of cytomegalovirus exposure and HLA in healthy donors. Study-level findings and limits: Several top significant clusters appeared, in a later analysis, to be linked to common viral pathogens. A reported reduction in N-insertions relative to the roughly 670-donor mean was seen in an Asian-associated ancestry cluster in a later analysis. V- and J-gene trimming of TCR beta was linked (in a later analysis) to a missense DCLRE1C variant.

This clone was found once. Its antigen is still unknown. It was with 60 Vbeta and 13 Jbeta primers that the PCR ran. Sequencing used immunoSEQ multiplex PCR; TCRdb keeps in-frame clones, though not all of them. Of about 120,000 clones listed, around four fifths were seen once; the top ten hold around 18%. Germline V gene lookup returns CDR1 SGHAT and CDR2 FQNNGV. The CDR3 extends over 12 amino acids. Trimming cost V 5 bases and J 8 bases, with 13 bases left between them. Sequencing input: PBMCs. The chain is built from TRBV11-2 and TRBJ2-7, with D uncertain. This TCR came from a young man in good health and CMV-seropositive. The CDR3 DNA follows: TGTGCCAGCAGCCACACGCCATTTCAGCAGTACTTC. Protein sequence: CASSHTPFQQYF.